Below are 4 T cell receptor beta chains sequenced from a single sample in a study of T cell repertoires in cytomegalovirus infection. For these TCRs, the target antigens are not known. Using its own MiXCR run on the reads, TCRdb lists one record per CDR3 protein. This sample has some 500,000 distinct CDR3 sequences, with roughly 42% found just once. The sequences come from cultured PBMCs, collected from culture after CMV antigen stimulation. The receptors originated from a human donor in good health (CMV status not recorded). Some clones in this sample may be carry-over from other donors' samples.

This clonotype was recorded a few times. The V gene is TRBV10-3, the J gene TRBJ2-3; 8 positions agree with TRBD2. Germline CDR1 and CDR2: ENHRY and SYGVKD. The CDR3 has 16 amino acids. V lost 0 bases, J lost 4 bases, and 6 bases stayed unmatched. CDR3 loop: CAISESRTGGPDTQYF. The CDR3 DNA reads TGTGCCATCAGTGAGTCGCGGACGGGGGGGCCAGATACGCAGTATTTT.

DNA for the CDR3: TGTGCCAGCAGTACCTTTGATGAGCAGTTCTTC. It translates to CASSTFDEQFF. The J gene is TRBJ2-1, the V gene TRBV2; D ambiguous. Trimming took 5 bases from V and 8 from J, leaving 7 bases between them. Germline CDR1 SNHLY, CDR2 FYNNEI. The CDR3 length is 11 residues. Full variable domain (remainder filled in from reference TRBV2 and TRBJ2-1): EPEVTQTPSHQVTQMGQEVILRCVPISNHLYFYWYRQILGQKVEFLVSFYNNEISEKSEIFDDQFSVERPDGSNFTLKIRSTKLEDSAMYFCASSTFDEQFFGPGTRLTVL.

The chain links TRBV4-3 to TRBJ2-1, with D tentatively TRBD2 (5 bases). Deletions cut 4 bases from V and 0 bases from J, with 13 bases between. In germline, CDR1 is LGHNA, CDR2 YSLEER. This CDR3 spans 16 amino acids. CDR3 protein: CASSRAEGSSYNEQFF. Written as DNA, the CDR3 is TGCGCCAGCAGCCGCGCCGAGGGTAGCTCCTACAATGAGCAGTTCTTC.

The chain employs TRBV12-3 or TRBV12-4 and TRBJ1-1; 12 nucleotides align to TRBD1. V lost 5 bases, J lost 5 bases, and 9 bases stayed unmatched. CDR3 length: 16 amino acids. The CDR3 bases are TGTGCCAGCAGTGACCGGGACAGGGGGCTAGGGACTGAAGCTTTCTTT. Its protein is CASSDRDRGLGTEAFF.